This T cell receptor beta chain was captured by sequencing in a study of OX40 agonist ivuxolimab in advanced cancers. Study-wide context: Ivuxolimab, an antibody that agonizes OX40 (CD134), was administered to the patients. Study-level findings and limits: At 0.1 to 3.0 mg/kg and by week 6, clonal expansion occurred in CD4+ and CD8+ blood T cells. Clonal expansion in partial responders at 0.1-3.0 mg/kg ranked among the lowest. Compared with CD4+, CD8+ T cells on average had more expanded clones.

Libraries were prepared by immunoSEQ multiplex PCR; TCRdb keeps only in-frame clonotypes and omits some of them. The repertoire holds 70,000 to 95,000 clones, around 86% seen once, with nearly 0.55% in the top ten. On this clone itself: The antigen is not known.

The origin of this receptor is an adult with an advanced solid tumor such as melanoma, head and neck, liver or kidney cancer. Sequencing was performed on CD4+ or CD8+ T cells sorted from blood, taken in a trial of the OX40 agonist ivuxolimab.

This CDR3 reads CASSLRASGELFF. The CDR3, as DNA: TGTGCCAGCAGCTTACGGGCTTCCGGGGAGCTGTTTTTT. The J gene is TRBJ2-2, the V gene TRBV7-8, with unresolved D. The germline CDR1 and CDR2 sequences are SGHVS and FQNEAQ. V was clipped by 2 bases and J by 6 bases, with 7 bases between them. This CDR3 has 13 residues.